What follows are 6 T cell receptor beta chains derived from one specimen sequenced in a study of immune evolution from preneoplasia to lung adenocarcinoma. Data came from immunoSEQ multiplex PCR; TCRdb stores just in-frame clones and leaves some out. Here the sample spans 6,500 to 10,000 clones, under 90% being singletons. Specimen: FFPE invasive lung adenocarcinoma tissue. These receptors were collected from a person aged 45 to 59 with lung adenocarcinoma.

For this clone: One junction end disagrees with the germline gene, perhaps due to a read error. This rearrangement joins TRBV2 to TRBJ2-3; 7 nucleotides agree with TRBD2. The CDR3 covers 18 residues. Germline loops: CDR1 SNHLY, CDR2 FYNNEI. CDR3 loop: CAISPDPGLSSKGDTQYF. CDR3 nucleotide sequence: TGTGCCATCAGTCCGGATCCGGGACTAAGTTCTAAGGGGGATACGCAGTATTTT.

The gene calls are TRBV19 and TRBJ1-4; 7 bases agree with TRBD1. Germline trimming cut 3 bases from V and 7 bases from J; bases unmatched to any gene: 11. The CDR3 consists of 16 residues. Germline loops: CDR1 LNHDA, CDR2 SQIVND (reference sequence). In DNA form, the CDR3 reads TGTGCCAGTAGTATCCGTGACAGGGACGGGGTTGAAAAACTGTTTTTT. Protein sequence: CASSIRDRDGVEKLFF.

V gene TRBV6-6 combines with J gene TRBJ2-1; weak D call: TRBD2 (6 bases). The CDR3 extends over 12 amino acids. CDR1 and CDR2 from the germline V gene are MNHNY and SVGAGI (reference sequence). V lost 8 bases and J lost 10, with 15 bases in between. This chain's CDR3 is CASWGDSREQFF. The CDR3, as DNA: TGTGCCAGCTGGGGGGATTCACGGGAGCAGTTCTTC.

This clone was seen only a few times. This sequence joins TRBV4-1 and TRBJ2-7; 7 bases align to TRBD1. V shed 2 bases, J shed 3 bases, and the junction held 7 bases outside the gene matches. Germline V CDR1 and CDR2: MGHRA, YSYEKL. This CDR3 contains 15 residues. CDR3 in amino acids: CASSQIWDSNYEQYF. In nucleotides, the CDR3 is TGCGCCAGCAGCCAAATTTGGGACAGCAACTACGAGCAGTACTTC.

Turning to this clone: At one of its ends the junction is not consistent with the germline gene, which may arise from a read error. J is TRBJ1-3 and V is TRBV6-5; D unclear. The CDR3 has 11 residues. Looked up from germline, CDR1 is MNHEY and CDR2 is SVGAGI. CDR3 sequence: CTSSYGNTIYF. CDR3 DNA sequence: TGTACCAGCAGTTATGGAAACACCATATATTTT.

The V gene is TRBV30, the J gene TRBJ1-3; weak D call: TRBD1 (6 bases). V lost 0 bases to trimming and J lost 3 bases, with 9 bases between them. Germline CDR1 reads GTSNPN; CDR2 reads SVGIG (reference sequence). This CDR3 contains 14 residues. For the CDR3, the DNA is TGTGCCTGGAGTGTACAGGGAGTTGGAAACACCATATATTTT. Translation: CAWSVQGVGNTIYF.